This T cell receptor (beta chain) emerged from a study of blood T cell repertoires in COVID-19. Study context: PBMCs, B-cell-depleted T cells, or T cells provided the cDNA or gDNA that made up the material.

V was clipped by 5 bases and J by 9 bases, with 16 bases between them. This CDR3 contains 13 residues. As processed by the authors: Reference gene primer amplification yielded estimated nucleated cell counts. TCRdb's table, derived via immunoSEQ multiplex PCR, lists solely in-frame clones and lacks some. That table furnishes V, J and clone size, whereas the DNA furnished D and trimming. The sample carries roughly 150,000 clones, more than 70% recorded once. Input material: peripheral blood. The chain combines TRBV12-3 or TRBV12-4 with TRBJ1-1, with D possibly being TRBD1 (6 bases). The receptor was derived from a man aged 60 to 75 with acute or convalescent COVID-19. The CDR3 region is CASSEAQGRQAFF. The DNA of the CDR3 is TGTGCCAGCAGTGAGGCACAGGGTCGGCAAGCTTTCTTT.